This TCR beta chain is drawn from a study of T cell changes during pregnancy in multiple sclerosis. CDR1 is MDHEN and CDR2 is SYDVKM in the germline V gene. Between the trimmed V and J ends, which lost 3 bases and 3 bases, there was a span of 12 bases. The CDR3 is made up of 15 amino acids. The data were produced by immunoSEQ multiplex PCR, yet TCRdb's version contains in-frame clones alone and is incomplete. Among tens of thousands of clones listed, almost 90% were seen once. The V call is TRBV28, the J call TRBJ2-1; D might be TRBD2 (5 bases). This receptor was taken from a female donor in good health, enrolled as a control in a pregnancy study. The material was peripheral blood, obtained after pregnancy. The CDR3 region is CASSFAEVSYNEQFF. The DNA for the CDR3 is TGTGCCAGCAGTTTCGCGGAGGTCAGCTACAATGAGCAGTTCTTC.